Presented here are 18 T cell receptor beta chains from one specimen sequenced in a study of OX40 agonist ivuxolimab in advanced cancers. Sequenced by immunoSEQ multiplex PCR; TCRdb stores in-frame clones only, minus some. The table lists 50,000 or so clones, roughly 85% of them singletons. The source was CD4+ or CD8+ T cells sorted from blood, collected in a trial of the OX40 agonist ivuxolimab. The receptors originated from an adult with an advanced solid tumor such as melanoma, head and neck, liver or kidney cancer.

The J gene is TRBJ2-3, the V gene TRBV11-2, with D unclear. V was pared by 5 bases and J by 2 bases, with 2 bases between. The CDR3 covers 11 residues. CDR1 and CDR2 from the germline V gene are SGHAT and FQNNGV. The CDR3 loop is CASSHTDTQYF. The CDR3 coding sequence is TGTGCCAGCAGCCACACAGATACGCAGTATTTT.

This clone was picked up one time. This rearrangement joins TRBV4-1 to TRBJ1-5, with TRBD1 identical over 8 bases. This CDR3 region has 17 residues. The junction had 6 bases not matched to a gene; V was cut back by 0 bases and J by 2 bases. The germline V gene has CDR1 MGHRA and CDR2 YSYEKL. The CDR3 loop is CASSQDSSTGGNQPQHF. CDR3 DNA sequence: TGCGCCAGCAGCCAAGATTCTTCGACAGGGGGCAATCAGCCCCAGCATTTT.

This clone showed up just a few times. This chain uses TRBV4-1 with TRBJ2-7; no clear D gene. The germline V gene encodes CDR1 MGHRA and CDR2 YSYEKL. V was clipped by 0 bases and J by 4 bases, with 13 bases between them. CDR3 size: 15 residues. The CDR3 bases are TGCGCCAGCAGCCAAGATAGTAACAGTAGGTACGAGCAGTACTTC. This encodes CASSQDSNSRYEQYF.

The chain joins TRBV6-5 to TRBJ2-6; no clear D. The CDR3 length is 15 residues. Between the trimmed V and J ends, which lost 0 bases and 3 bases, there was a span of 6 bases. Germline CDR1 reads MNHEY; CDR2 reads SVGAGI. In DNA, the CDR3 is TGTGCCAGCAGTTACTCGGACGGTGGGGCCAACGTCCTGACTTTC. Its translation: CASSYSDGGANVLTF.

This clone was seen a few times. The rearrangement links TRBV7-9 to TRBJ1-2, with D unresolved. The CDR3 runs 13 residues. The germline V and J ends were trimmed by 0 bases and 8 bases, with 10 bases remaining between them. From germline, CDR1 is SEHNR and CDR2 FQNEAQ (reference sequence). CDR3 bases: TGTGCCAGCAGCTTAGCAGTATCCGAGGGCTACACCTTC. Its translation is CASSLAVSEGYTF.

The chain joins TRBV27 to TRBJ2-5; 9 bases fit TRBD1. The CDR3 spans 17 residues. Looked up from germline, CDR1 is MNHEY and CDR2 is SMNVEV (reference sequence). Trimming cost V 0 bases and J 4 bases; bases outside gene matches: 9. CDR3 nucleotide sequence: TGTGCCAGCAGTTTATCCGCAGGGACAGGGCCAAGAGAGACCCAGTACTTC. Translation: CASSLSAGTGPRETQYF.

The chain joins TRBV27 to TRBJ1-5; D gene ambiguous. Between the trimmed V and J ends, which lost 5 bases and 7 bases, there was a span of 12 bases. Germline CDR1 MNHEY, CDR2 SMNVEV (reference sequence). This CDR3 is built from 13 residues. The CDR3 protein is CASSPSTGQPQHF. CDR3 nucleotide sequence: TGTGCCAGCAGTCCCTCCACCGGGCAGCCCCAGCATTTT.

The chain combines TRBV27 with TRBJ2-1; TRBD2 aligns across 12 bases. CDR1 is MNHEY and CDR2 is SMNVEV in the germline V gene (reference sequence). The CDR3 consists of 16 residues. Trimming removed 4 bases from V and 6 bases from J; junction bases left unmatched: 7. This CDR3 is CASSSFLAGGRNEQFF. CDR3 in DNA: TGTGCCAGCAGTTCCTTCCTAGCGGGGGGGCGCAATGAGCAGTTCTTC.

The gene calls are TRBV7-4 and TRBJ2-7; no clear D. The germline V gene encodes CDR1 SGHVT and CDR2 SQSDAQ. The CDR3 length is 16 residues. Deletions cut 7 bases from V and 0 bases from J, with 19 bases between. The CDR3 nucleotides are TGTGCCAGCAACTTCCGAAGTCCCTCCCCCTCCTACGAGCAGTACGTC. Its protein is CASNFRSPSPSYEQYV.

This clone was found a few times. The V call is TRBV12-5, the J call TRBJ1-4; D call uncertain. Germline assignment: CDR1 LGHNT and CDR2 FRNRAP. The CDR3 has 13 residues. V dropped 7 bases and J dropped 7 bases, with 13 bases sitting between them. CDR3 in amino acids: CASAGQIGEKLFF. The CDR3 bases are TGTGCTAGTGCGGGCCAGATTGGTGAAAAACTGTTTTTT.

The genes are TRBV28 and TRBJ1-1; 8 nucleotides line up with TRBD1. The CDR3 consists of 15 residues. Germline V CDR1 and CDR2: MDHEN, SYDVKM. V dropped 3 bases and J dropped 4; count of bases not matched to a gene: 7. Written as DNA, the CDR3 is TGTGCCAGCAGTTTGGGGACAGGTCGGGTCACTGAAGCTTTCTTT. It encodes CASSLGTGRVTEAFF.

V gene TRBV4-1 combines with J gene TRBJ2-1, with D unresolved. V shed 8 bases and J shed 5 bases, with 13 bases lying between them. The CDR3 extends over 13 amino acids. Germline CDR1 reads MGHRA; CDR2 reads YSYEKL. The CDR3 DNA follows: TGCGCCAGCTATAGTGACCGGGACAATGAGCAGTTCTTC. Translated, it gives CASYSDRDNEQFF.

This clone appeared once. The CDR3 sequence: CASSHGGTFGVHEQFF. Here the CDR3 DNA reads TGCGCCAGCAGCCACGGAGGGACATTCGGGGTCCATGAGCAGTTCTTC. The chain employs TRBV4-3 and TRBJ2-1; D possibly uses TRBD1 or TRBD2 (6 bases each). Trimming took off 3 bases at V and 8 bases at J, with 20 bases between the two ends. The germline V gene encodes CDR1 LGHNA and CDR2 YSLEER. The CDR3 sequence is 16 residues long.

The chain links TRBV5-6 to TRBJ2-1, with D hard to call. The V end lost 4 bases, the J end lost 7 bases, and 18 bases lay between the germline ends. Germline V CDR1 and CDR2: SGHDT, YYEEEE. The CDR3 loop spans 15 amino acids. CDR3 sequence: CASSPLSSMRNEQFF. Here the CDR3 DNA reads TGTGCCAGCAGCCCCTTATCTTCTATGAGGAATGAGCAGTTCTTC.

This clone was seen just once. This rearrangement joins TRBV2 to TRBJ1-6; 9 positions agree with TRBD1. CDR1 is SNHLY and CDR2 is FYNNEI in the germline V gene. This CDR3 has 20 amino acids. Trimming cost V 6 bases and J 0 bases; bases outside gene matches: 15. The CDR3 bases are TGTGCCAGCAGCCCCTTCCCGGGACAGGGACATAGCTCCTATAATTCACCCCTCCACTTT. It encodes CASSPFPGQGHSSYNSPLHF.

A single count supports this clone. The chain employs TRBV9 and TRBJ2-7; TRBD1 aligns across 8 bases. Germline V gene data show CDR1 as SGDLS and CDR2 as YYNGEE. J was trimmed by 2 bases and V by 4 bases; bases with no gene match: 11. This CDR3 spans 16 amino acids. CDR3 residues: CASSPHPGQAPYEQYF. The CDR3 DNA reads as TGTGCCAGCAGCCCTCATCCGGGACAGGCCCCCTACGAGCAGTACTTC.

V and J are TRBV11-2 and TRBJ2-1; D uncertain. Germline CDR1 reads SGHAT; CDR2 reads FQNNGV. The CDR3 covers 13 residues. V lost 0 bases and J 10 bases, leaving 10 bases between the germline ends. CDR3 bases: TGTGCCAGCAGCTTAGATCTTCTAGAGGAGCAGTTCTTC. Translation: CASSLDLLEEQFF.

The chain combines TRBV7-3 with TRBJ2-3; weak D call: TRBD1 (5 bases). This CDR3 comprises 14 residues. Per germline, CDR1 SGHTA and CDR2 FQGTGA. Trimming left V 0 bases short and J 4 bases short, with 8 bases between. CDR3 amino acids: CASSLTGAPDTQYF. In nucleotides, the CDR3 is TGTGCCAGCAGCTTAACAGGGGCCCCAGATACGCAGTATTTT.